What follows describes a single TCR beta chain. Trimming took 2 bases from V and 7 from J, leaving 14 bases between them. The CDR3 covers 13 residues. Germline values: CDR1 GTSNPN, CDR2 SVGIG (reference sequence). The data were obtained in a study of blood T cell repertoires in COVID-19. Study details: Researchers got acute and convalescent COVID-19 samples from the United States, Italy and Spain. T cells, B-cell-depleted T cells, or PBMCs provided the cDNA or gDNA that served as material.

Authors' methods: Scientists estimated how many nucleated cells there were by amplifying reference gene primers. The table came from immunoSEQ multiplex PCR; TCRdb's copy has only in-frame clones and leaves some out. V and J calls and clone size come straight from that table; D and trimming were deduced from the DNA. The sample includes 150,000 to 200,000 clones, more than 80% of them seen just once. Material: peripheral blood. This clonotype originated in a woman aged 40 to 50 with COVID-19, enrolled during active disease. The chain uses TRBV30 and TRBJ2-5, with D possibly TRBD2 on 6 matching bases. The DNA for the CDR3 is TGTGCCTGGAGTCTGGGAGGCGAAGGGACCCAGTACTTC. It codes for CAWSLGGEGTQYF. Full variable domain (remainder filled in from reference TRBV30 and TRBJ2-5): SQTIHQWPATLVQPVGSPLSLECTVEGTSNPNLYWYRQAAGRGLQLLFYSVGIGQISSEVPQNLSASRPQDRQFILSSKKLLLSDSGFYLCAWSLGGEGTQYFGPGTRLLVL.